These 13 T cell receptor beta chains originate from one sample sequenced in a study of T-cell memory formation after mild COVID-19. TCRdb itself ran the 5' RACE reads through MiXCR, one entry per CDR3 protein. Of roughly 120,000 distinct CDR3 sequences in the sample, about 15% are singletons; the top ten hold approximately 15%. The source material was PBMCs or a T cell subset sorted from them (not recorded which). The receptors originated from an adult woman who had mild COVID-19 (a few samples of this study predate the infection). Cell type and time point are not known.

Notes on this clonotype: This may come from a read error, since a much larger clone is one base off. This CDR3 fails to terminate in the conserved phenylalanine or tryptophan, so it likely reflects a read error. This chain links TRBV5-5 with TRBJ1-2; TRBD1 matches at 8 bases. This CDR3 contains 15 residues. Trimming removed 4 bases from V and 5 bases from J; junction bases left unmatched: 10. Germline lookup yields CDR1 SGHKS and CDR2 YYEKEE (reference sequence). CDR3 DNA: TGTGCCAGCAGCGTAATGCCGGGACAGGCGTATGGCTACACCTTA. Translation gives CASSVMPGQAYGYTL.

The V gene is TRBV6-6, the J gene TRBJ2-7, with D perhaps matching TRBD1 (6 bases). Trimming cost V 6 bases and J 4 bases, with 10 bases left between them. Germline V gives CDR1 MNHNY, CDR2 SVGAGI (reference sequence). The CDR3 loop spans 12 amino acids. The CDR3, as DNA: TGTGCCAGCAGCCGGGACAAGTACGAGCAGTACTTC. Its translation: CASSRDKYEQYF.

Here the CDR3 DNA reads TGTGCCAGCAGCCAGATCACCTACGAGCAGTACTTC. Encoded protein: CASSQITYEQYF. The chain couples TRBV3-1 to TRBJ2-7; unclear D gene. The germline V gene has CDR1 LGHDT and CDR2 YNNKEL (reference sequence). Trimming stripped 3 bases from V and 2 bases from J, with 5 bases between. This CDR3 is built from 12 residues.

A few counts support this clonotype. The chain recombines TRBV7-2 with TRBJ1-1, with TRBD1 as a possible D gene (5 bases). The CDR3 runs 15 residues. V was trimmed by 1 base and J by 1 base, leaving 10 bases between them. The germline gives CDR1 SGHTA, CDR2 FQGNSA. CDR3 bases: TGTGCCAGCAGCTTAGTGGCAGGGCGGAACACTGAAGCTTTCTTT. It codes for CASSLVAGRNTEAFF.

The rearrangement joins TRBV7-3 to TRBJ2-1; no reliable D call. The V gene's germline CDR1 is SGHTA and CDR2 FQGTGA. The CDR3 has 15 residues. Trimming removed 5 bases at V and 1 base at J, with 12 bases between. CDR3 sequence reads: CASSGNSRSYNEQFF. The CDR3 DNA reads TGTGCCAGCAGCGGGAATAGTAGGTCCTACAATGAGCAGTTCTTC.

This clonotype was seen more than once but under ten times. This rearrangement joins TRBV7-9 to TRBJ2-1; possible D gene TRBD2, 5 bases. This CDR3 has 14 residues. Between the trimmed V and J ends, which lost 6 bases and 4 bases, there was a span of 13 bases. CDR1 is SEHNR, CDR2 FQNEAQ, per germline (reference sequence). The DNA of the CDR3 is TGTGCCAGCAGTCGAGAACGGGATTACAATGAGCAGTTCTTC. Its protein product is CASSRERDYNEQFF. Full variable domain (outside the CDR3, taken from reference TRBV7-9 and TRBJ2-1): DTGVSQNPRHKITKRGQNVTFRCDPISEHNRLYWYRQTLGQGPEFLTYFQNEAQLEKSRLLSDRFSAERPKGSFSTLEIQRTEQGDSAMYLCASSRERDYNEQFFGPGTRLTVL.

The chain carries TRBV27 and TRBJ1-2, with D hard to call. The germline V gene has CDR1 MNHEY and CDR2 SMNVEV (reference sequence). The CDR3 spans 14 residues. Trimming pared 3 bases from V and 7 bases from J, leaving 15 bases between. Here the CDR3 DNA reads TGTGCCAGCAGTTTGACGAAAGGGTATAGTGGCTACACCTTC. Its protein product is CASSLTKGYSGYTF.

This clonotype was observed a handful of times. The rearrangement links TRBV7-9 to TRBJ2-5; 7 nucleotides align to TRBD1. Germline CDR1 and CDR2: SEHNR and FQNEAQ (reference sequence). The CDR3 has 16 residues. V lost 4 bases to trimming and J lost 2 bases; unmatched junction nucleotides: 10. The CDR3 spells CASSSTGDSAQETQYF. The CDR3 nucleotides are TGTGCCAGCAGCTCCACAGGGGATTCGGCTCAAGAGACCCAGTACTTC.

This clonotype was counted a single time. The chain recombines TRBV7-8 with TRBJ2-3; D gene ambiguous. The CDR3 is 18 residues long. V was pared by 0 bases and J by 0 bases, with 16 bases between. Germline CDR1 reads SGHVS; CDR2 reads FQNEAQ. In DNA form, the CDR3 reads TGTGCCAGCAGCTTAGCGGTCTCTTACGGCAGGAGCACAGATACGCAGTATTTT. Translated: CASSLAVSYGRSTDTQYF.

At least ten counts were recorded for this clonotype. The genes are TRBV20-1 and TRBJ2-1; 8 bases fit TRBD2. The CDR3 runs 14 residues. Germline lookup yields CDR1 DFQATT and CDR2 SNEGSKA (reference sequence). Trimming at V came to 2 bases and at J to 3 bases, leaving 3 bases not matched to a gene. The CDR3 is CSARSGRGYNEQFF. For the CDR3, the DNA is TGCAGTGCTAGAAGCGGGAGAGGCTACAATGAGCAGTTCTTC.

In its sample, this clonotype was seen a few times. The chain uses TRBV5-1 and TRBJ1-5; D remains ambiguous. V lost 1 base, J lost 0 bases, and 8 bases lay in between. The germline V gene has CDR1 SGHRS and CDR2 YFSETQ. CDR3 size: 15 residues. The CDR3 sequence: CASSLFGDSNQPQHF. CDR3 DNA: TGCGCCAGCAGCTTGTTTGGGGATAGCAATCAGCCCCAGCATTTT. Full variable domain (remainder filled in from reference TRBV5-1 and TRBJ1-5): KAGVTQTPRYLIKTRGQQVTLSCSPISGHRSVSWYQQTPGQGLQFLFEYFSETQRNKGNFPGRFSGRQFSNSRSEMNVSTLELGDSALYLCASSLFGDSNQPQHFGDGTRLSIL.

This sequence joins TRBV12-3 or TRBV12-4 and TRBJ1-1, with D possibly TRBD1 on 5 matching bases. Trimming pared 3 bases from V and 3 bases from J, leaving 14 bases between. The CDR3 runs 15 residues. The CDR3 nucleotides read TGTGCCAGCAGTTTTGAGGGGCTCGGGCACACTGAAGCTTTCTTT. Its protein product is CASSFEGLGHTEAFF.

This clonotype was seen a handful of times. V is TRBV11-1 and J is TRBJ2-3, with 8 bases aligning to TRBD2. The V segment lost 5 bases and the J segment 3 bases; nucleotides outside the gene matches: 7. Germline-derived CDR1 and CDR2 are SGHAT and FQDESV (reference sequence). This CDR3 comprises 15 residues. This CDR3 is CASSPGLGETDTQYF. The CDR3, as DNA: TGTGCCAGCAGCCCGGGACTAGGTGAAACAGATACGCAGTATTTT.